What follows describes a single TCR beta chain. Original analysis: Amplified reference gene primers provided the basis for estimating nucleated cell counts. Using immunoSEQ multiplex PCR, the repertoire was profiled, and TCRdb retains in-frame clones only, with some absent. V and J calls and clone size come straight from that table; D and trimming were deduced from the DNA. The sample includes 200,000 to 300,000 clones, 85% of them seen just once. This entry is derived from a study of blood T cell repertoires in COVID-19. Looking at the study overall: Samples of COVID-19 (acute and convalescent) were obtained from the United States, Italy and Spain.

Participants were aged about 18 to 100 years, lived in 24 US areas, and enrolled virtually. Assignment of participants to cohorts was predicated upon participant-reported clinical history. Germline assignment: CDR1 WNHNN and CDR2 SYGVQD (reference sequence). This CDR3 has 16 residues. V shed 11 bases and J shed 0 bases, with 20 bases lying between them. The sample comprised PBMCs or T cells enriched from blood (not recorded which). J is TRBJ1-5 and V is TRBV10-1; a possible D gene is TRBD1 (6 bases). This receptor was identified in a woman aged 45-60 years with acute COVID-19. The CDR3 DNA sequence: TGCGCCCGCGAGGACAGTACCCCTTATAGCAATCAGCCCCAGCATTTT. Translating it yields CAREDSTPYSNQPQHF.